The 23 T cell receptor beta chains reported below all come from one sample, sequenced in a study of T-cell reconstitution after alpha-beta-depleted transplantation in children. Preparation of the TCRbeta library was carried out with unique molecular identifiers. TCRdb redid the calling of the PCR reads with MiXCR, one entry per CDR3 protein. The table records hundreds of thousands of distinct CDR3 sequences, approximately 15% of them present only once. The source was PBMCs, mostly from graft donor cells, collected 360 days after TCRalphabeta/CD19-depleted stem cell transplant. The receptors stem from a male patient between 5 and 17 years old who had a stem cell transplant for acute lymphoblastic leukemia, so the T cells may come from the graft donor.

The rearrangement uses TRBV19 and TRBJ2-2; 7 bases are shared with TRBD2. Germline CDR1 and CDR2: LNHDA and SQIVND (reference sequence). CDR3 size: 16 residues. The trim removed 3 bases at V and 4 bases at J, leaving 8 bases unmatched. The CDR3 loop reads CASSISASGFTGELFF. The CDR3 coding sequence is TGTGCCAGTAGTATTTCTGCTAGCGGCTTCACCGGGGAGCTGTTTTTT.

This clonotype came up many times. The chain combines TRBV10-3 with TRBJ2-3; TRBD2 might be the D (6 bases). The CDR3 sequence is 18 residues long. CDR1 ENHRY and CDR2 SYGVKD come from the germline V gene. The ends were cut back, 2 bases at V and 6 bases at J, with 24 bases in the middle. CDR3 region: CAISEPLDRGRKGDTQYF. The CDR3 DNA reads as TGTGCCATCAGTGAGCCTTTAGATCGTGGGAGGAAGGGCGATACGCAGTATTTT.

This clonotype was seen at least ten times. V gene TRBV3-1 combines with J gene TRBJ1-5, with a tentative D call TRBD1 (5 bases). V dropped 0 bases and J dropped 7 bases, with 10 bases sitting between them. CDR3 size: 14 residues. CDR1 and CDR2 from the germline V gene are LGHDT and YNNKEL (reference sequence). The CDR3 coding sequence is TGTGCCAGCAGCCAAGATCTCAGGGTCCAGCCCCAGCATTTT. The encoded protein is CASSQDLRVQPQHF. Based on the CDR3 plus reference TRBV3-1 and TRBJ1-5, the full variable domain is DTAVSQTPKYLVTQMGNDKSIKCEQNLGHDTMYWYKQDSKKFLKIMFSYNNKELIINETVPNRFSPKSPDKAHLNLHINSLELGDSAVYFCASSQDLRVQPQHFGDGTRLSIL.

This clonotype was picked up a small number of times. This rearrangement joins TRBV9 to TRBJ1-1, with 9 bases that match TRBD1. With 0 bases clipped from V and 2 bases from J, the junction kept 8 bases outside the gene matches. Germline V CDR1 and CDR2: SGDLS, YYNGEE. This CDR3 comprises 17 residues. In nucleotides, the CDR3 is TGTGCCAGCAGCGTAGTTCGGGGACAGGGACCAAACACTGAAGCTTTCTTT. Protein product: CASSVVRGQGPNTEAFF. Using reference TRBV9 and TRBJ1-1 for the parts outside the CDR3, the full variable domain is DSGVTQTPKHLITATGQRVTLRCSPRSGDLSVYWYQQSLDQGLQFLIQYYNGEERAKGNILERFSAQQFPDLHSELNLSSLELGDSALYFCASSVVRGQGPNTEAFFGQGTRLTVV.

This clonotype was found a few times. The CDR3 region is CASSRVTGSGELFF. The CDR3 nucleotides read TGTGCCAGCAGCCGTGTTACAGGGTCCGGGGAGCTGTTTTTT. V usage is TRBV7-2 and J usage is TRBJ2-2, with a weak D call TRBD1 (6 bases). The CDR3 totals 14 residues. Germline-derived CDR1 and CDR2 are SGHTA and FQGNSA. V was clipped by 5 bases and J by 6 bases, with 13 bases between them.

This clonotype was recorded at least ten times. The rearrangement uses TRBV19 and TRBJ2-2; 11 nucleotides agree with TRBD2. V was clipped by 3 bases and J by 7 bases; unmatched bases: 4. The germline CDR1 and CDR2 sequences are LNHDA and SQIVND (reference sequence). This CDR3 is 15 amino acids long. The CDR3 nucleotides read TGTGCCAGTAGTATGAGGACTAGCGGGCTCGGGGAGCTGTTTTTT. It encodes CASSMRTSGLGELFF. Complete variable domain (other parts from reference TRBV19 and TRBJ2-2): DGGITQSPKYLFRKEGQNVTLSCEQNLNHDAMYWYRQDPGQGLRLIYYSQIVNDFQKGDIAEGYSVSREKKESFPLTVTSAQKNPTAFYLCASSMRTSGLGELFFGEGSRLTVL.

This rearrangement joins TRBV3-1 to TRBJ2-1, with 10 bases that match TRBD2. With 4 bases clipped from V and 9 bases from J, the junction kept 12 bases outside the gene matches. The CDR3 length is 16 residues. Germline CDR1 is LGHDT and CDR2 is YNNKEL (reference sequence). In DNA, the CDR3 is TGTGCCAGCAGCCGTAAACTAGCGGGACTCGGGGGTGAGCAGTTCTTC. It yields the protein CASSRKLAGLGGEQFF.

The chain recombines TRBV29-1 with TRBJ1-1; D unresolved. The CDR3 has 15 amino acids. The V end lost 3 bases, the J end lost 0 bases, and 14 bases lay between the germline ends. The germline V gene encodes CDR1 SQVTM and CDR2 ANQGSEA. Here the CDR3 reads CSVEDHPAVNTEAFF. CDR3 DNA: TGCAGCGTTGAGGACCATCCCGCGGTGAACACTGAAGCTTTCTTT.

Of note for this clonotype: The junction and the germline gene differ at one end; a read error may be behind it. V is TRBV20-1 and J is TRBJ2-5; the D gene is possibly TRBD2 (6 bases). This CDR3 spans 15 amino acids. The germline gives CDR1 DFQATT, CDR2 SNEGSKA (reference sequence). The CDR3 reads CCAGRVGRRQETQYF. In nucleotides, the CDR3 is TGCTGTGCTGGAAGGGTCGGGAGACGGCAAGAGACCCAGTACTTC.

CDR3 protein: CSARGQVTDTQYF. The CDR3 nucleotides are TGCAGTGCCCGGGGACAGGTGACAGATACGCAGTATTTT. The rearrangement joins TRBV20-1 to TRBJ2-3, with TRBD1 matching 8 bases. The CDR3 sequence is 13 residues long. Per germline, CDR1 DFQATT and CDR2 SNEGSKA (reference sequence). V was clipped by 6 bases and J by 3 bases; unmatched bases: 5.

The chain carries TRBV28 and TRBJ2-7; a weak D match, TRBD1 (5 bases). The germline V gene has CDR1 MDHEN and CDR2 SYDVKM. Trimming stripped 5 bases from V and 0 bases from J, with 8 bases between. This CDR3 region has 13 residues. The CDR3 DNA follows: TGTGCCAGCAGTCGACAGAGCTCCTACGAGCAGTACTTC. Its protein product is CASSRQSSYEQYF.

This clonotype was seen ten or more times. The chain links TRBV27 to TRBJ1-6; 10 bases align to TRBD1. Germline loops: CDR1 MNHEY, CDR2 SMNVEV (reference sequence). This CDR3 spans 18 amino acids. Trimming at V came to 5 bases and at J to 6 bases, leaving 13 bases not matched to a gene. CDR3 in amino acids: CASSLSPRQGASNSPLHF. The DNA for the CDR3 is TGTGCCAGCAGTCTTTCACCTAGACAGGGGGCTAGTAATTCACCCCTCCACTTT.

The rearrangement joins TRBV2 to TRBJ2-5; no definite D call. CDR1 is SNHLY, CDR2 FYNNEI, per germline. Deletions cut 4 bases from V and 3 bases from J, with 9 bases between. The CDR3 contains 13 residues. The CDR3 bases are TGTGCCAGCAGTGTCCAGCCGAAAGAGACCCAGTACTTC. Translating it yields CASSVQPKETQYF.

This clonotype was seen only a few times. The chain links TRBV5-1 to TRBJ2-2; the match to TRBD1 covers 7 bases. The germline gives CDR1 SGHRS, CDR2 YFSETQ. This CDR3 region has 14 residues. J was trimmed by 6 bases and V by 2 bases; bases with no gene match: 4. CDR3: CASSFGTVPGELFF. The CDR3 region has the DNA TGCGCCAGCAGCTTCGGGACAGTTCCCGGGGAGCTGTTTTTT.

The V gene is TRBV12-3 or TRBV12-4, the J gene TRBJ2-1, with D perhaps matching TRBD2 (8 bases). This CDR3 comprises 18 residues. V lost 2 bases to trimming and J lost 6 bases, with 23 bases between them. CDR3 amino acids: CASSLNQGGGRLSNEQFF. Here the CDR3 DNA reads TGTGCCAGCAGTTTAAACCAGGGGGGCGGGAGGCTCAGCAATGAGCAGTTCTTC.

The rearrangement uses TRBV5-1 and TRBJ2-3; either TRBD1 or TRBD2 may supply D (6 bases each). This CDR3 is built from 13 residues. Trimming pared 4 bases from V and 10 bases from J, leaving 16 bases between. The germline V gene encodes CDR1 SGHRS and CDR2 YFSETQ. CDR3 nucleotide sequence: TGCGCCAGCAGCCAGGGGATAAGGGAGGCGCAGTATTTT. Protein sequence: CASSQGIREAQYF.

The chain couples TRBV20-1 to TRBJ2-7; 7 nucleotides line up with TRBD1. Trimming cost V 6 bases and J 0 bases; bases outside gene matches: 11. Germline V gene sequence: CDR1 DFQATT, CDR2 SNEGSKA (reference sequence). This CDR3 has 15 amino acids. CDR3 bases: TGCAGTGCACAAACAGGGGAGTTGGACTCCTACGAGCAGTACTTC. It codes for CSAQTGELDSYEQYF.

This clonotype has a count of ten or more. V usage is TRBV29-1 and J usage is TRBJ2-1; 12 bases align to TRBD2. Germline V gives CDR1 SQVTM, CDR2 ANQGSEA. The CDR3 loop spans 14 amino acids. After removal of 6 bases from V and 8 bases from J, the junction contained 8 bases not matched to a gene. CDR3 amino acids: CSVPTSGSSYEQFF. The CDR3 DNA reads as TGCAGCGTCCCGACTAGCGGGAGTTCCTATGAGCAGTTCTTC.

V and J are TRBV2 and TRBJ2-7, with D perhaps TRBD1 (6 bases). Between the trimmed V and J ends, which lost 4 bases and 0 bases, there was a span of 13 bases. From germline, CDR1 is SNHLY and CDR2 FYNNEI. The CDR3 totals 15 residues. CDR3 protein: CASSGQGLFSYEQYF. CDR3 coding DNA: TGTGCCAGCAGTGGGCAGGGGCTCTTCTCCTACGAGCAGTACTTC.

This clonotype appeared a few times. The gene calls are TRBV29-1 and TRBJ1-5, with TRBD1 matching over 9 bases. V gave up 5 bases and J gave up 5 bases; unmatched junction bases: 7. The CDR3 spans 14 residues. Germline loops: CDR1 SQVTM, CDR2 ANQGSEA. Written as DNA, the CDR3 is TGCAGCGTTCGGGACAGGGAACTATATCAGCCCCAGCATTTT. Protein product: CSVRDRELYQPQHF.

This clonotype appeared a few times. The V and J genes are TRBV7-6 and TRBJ2-1; D gene uncertain. The CDR3 totals 18 residues. V was pared by 2 bases and J by 8 bases, with 25 bases between. Germline CDR1 reads SGHVS; CDR2 reads FNYEAQ. The CDR3 DNA is TGTGCCAGCAGCTTACCCGTTCGACCTTCACTCACGGCACATGAGCAGTTCTTC. It is translated as CASSLPVRPSLTAHEQFF.

This clonotype was picked up a small number of times. The genes are TRBV7-9 and TRBJ1-2; 7 nucleotides align to TRBD1. The junction had 4 bases not matched to a gene; V was cut back by 1 base and J by 2 bases. Germline CDR1 SEHNR, CDR2 FQNEAQ (reference sequence). The CDR3 covers 15 residues. CDR3 DNA sequence: TGTGCCAGCAGCTTAGTCCTGGGACAGAACTATGGCTACACCTTC. Protein sequence: CASSLVLGQNYGYTF. Full variable domain (rest looked up from reference TRBV7-9 and TRBJ1-2): DTGVSQNPRHKITKRGQNVTFRCDPISEHNRLYWYRQTLGQGPEFLTYFQNEAQLEKSRLLSDRFSAERPKGSFSTLEIQRTEQGDSAMYLCASSLVLGQNYGYTFGSGTRLTVV.

This chain joins TRBV12-3 or TRBV12-4 and TRBJ2-5; D ambiguous. V was trimmed by 4 bases and J by 2 bases, leaving 14 bases between them. There are 15 residues in the CDR3. CDR3 nucleotides: TGTGCCAGCAGTTCCGGGCAGTCCGTACAAGAGACCCAGTACTTC. It translates to CASSSGQSVQETQYF.